The text below deals with one T cell receptor beta chain. Germline loops: CDR1 MGHDK, CDR2 SYGVNS. The junction had 3 bases not matched to a gene; V was cut back by 2 bases and J by 3 bases. This CDR3 has 15 residues. This specimen comes from a study of shared clonotypes between healthy human individuals. Sequencing used immunoSEQ multiplex PCR; TCRdb keeps in-frame clones, though not all of them. The repertoire holds approximately 740,000 clones, 80% to 95% seen once, with less than 25% in the top ten. Naive CD8 isolation took CD45RO-negative cells positively selected for CCR7 and excluded terminally differentiated effector memory CD45RA+ cells. Donors had no recently reported acute infections or vaccinations and were HIV-negative.

Sequencing was done on a sample of naive CD8+ T cells sorted from blood. The chain links TRBV25-1 to TRBJ2-3, with 9 bases identical to TRBD1. This clonotype originated in a man aged 25-45 years in good health. CDR3 amino acids: CASSEPGQGTDTQYF. CDR3 in DNA: TGTGCCAGCAGTGAACCGGGACAGGGAACAGATACGCAGTATTTT. The variable domain in full, completed from reference TRBV25-1 and TRBJ2-3, reads EADIYQTPRYLVIGTGKKITLECSQTMGHDKMYWYQQDPGMELHLIHYSYGVNSTEKGDLSSESTVSRIRTEHFPLTLESARPSHTSQYLCASSEPGQGTDTQYFGPGTRLTVL.